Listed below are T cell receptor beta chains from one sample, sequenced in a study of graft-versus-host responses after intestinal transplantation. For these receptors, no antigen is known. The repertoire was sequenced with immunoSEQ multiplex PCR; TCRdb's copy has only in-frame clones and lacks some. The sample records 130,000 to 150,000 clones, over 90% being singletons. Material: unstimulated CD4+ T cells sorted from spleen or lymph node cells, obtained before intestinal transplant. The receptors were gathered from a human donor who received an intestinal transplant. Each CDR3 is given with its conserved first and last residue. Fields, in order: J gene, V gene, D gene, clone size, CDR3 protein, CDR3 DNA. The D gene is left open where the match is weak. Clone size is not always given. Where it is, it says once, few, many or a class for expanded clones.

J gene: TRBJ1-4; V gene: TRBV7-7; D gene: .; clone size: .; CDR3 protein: CASSLRTRNQEINEKLFF; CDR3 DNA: TGTGCCAGCAGCCTGAGGACCCGGAACCAGGAAATTAATGAAAAACTGTTTTTT
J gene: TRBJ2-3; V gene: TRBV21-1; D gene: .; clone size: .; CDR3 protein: CASSKAGAWWGTDTQYF; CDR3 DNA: TGTGCCAGCAGCAAAGCGGGCGCCTGGTGGGGCACAGATACGCAGTATTTT
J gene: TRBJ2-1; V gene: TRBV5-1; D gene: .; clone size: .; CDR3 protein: CASSLDGRAGAASSYNEQFF; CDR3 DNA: TGCGCCAGCAGCTTGGATGGCAGGGCTGGGGCGGCAAGCTCCTACAATGAGCAGTTCTTC
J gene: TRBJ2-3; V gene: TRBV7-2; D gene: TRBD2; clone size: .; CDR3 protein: CASSLGLAGGTDTQYF; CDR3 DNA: TGTGCCAGCAGCTTAGGACTAGCGGGAGGGACAGATACGCAGTATTTT
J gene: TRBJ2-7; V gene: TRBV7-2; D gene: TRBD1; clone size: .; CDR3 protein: CASSLEGQGINEQYF; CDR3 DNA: TGTGCCAGCAGCTTAGAGGGACAGGGGATCAACGAGCAGTACTTC
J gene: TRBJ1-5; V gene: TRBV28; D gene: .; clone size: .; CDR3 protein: CASSQTSPNQPQHF; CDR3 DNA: TGTGCCAGCAGTCAAACAAGTCCCAATCAGCCCCAGCATTTT
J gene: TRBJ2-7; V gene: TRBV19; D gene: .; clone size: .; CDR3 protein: CASSMAFGDEQYF; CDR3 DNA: TGTGCCAGTAGTATGGCTTTCGGGGACGAGCAGTACTTC
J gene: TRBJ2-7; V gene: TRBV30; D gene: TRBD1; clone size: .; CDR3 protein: CACFRQGPYEQYF; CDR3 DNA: TGTGCCTGCTTTAGACAGGGTCCCTACGAGCAGTACTTC
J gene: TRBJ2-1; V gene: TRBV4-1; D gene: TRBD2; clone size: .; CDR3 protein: CASSSPGLAAYNEQFF; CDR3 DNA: TGCGCCAGCAGCTCACCGGGACTAGCGGCCTACAATGAGCAGTTCTTC
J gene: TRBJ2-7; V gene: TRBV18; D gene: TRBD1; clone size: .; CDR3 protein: CASSPRDSSYEQYF; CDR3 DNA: TGTGCCAGCTCACCCCGGGACAGTTCCTACGAGCAGTACTTC
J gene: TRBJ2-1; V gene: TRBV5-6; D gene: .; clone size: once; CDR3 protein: CASSFVFRGYNEQFF; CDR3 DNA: TGTGCCAGCAGCTTCGTCTTTCGCGGTTACAATGAGCAGTTCTTC
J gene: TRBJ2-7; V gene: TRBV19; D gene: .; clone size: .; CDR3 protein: CASRGQAGGSGTYEQYF; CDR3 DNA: TGTGCCAGTAGAGGACAGGCCGGGGGTAGCGGGACTTACGAGCAGTACTTC
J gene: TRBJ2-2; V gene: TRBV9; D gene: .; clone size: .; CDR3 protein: CASSVGADGYGELFF; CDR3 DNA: TGTGCCAGCAGCGTAGGGGCAGACGGATACGGGGAGCTGTTTTTT
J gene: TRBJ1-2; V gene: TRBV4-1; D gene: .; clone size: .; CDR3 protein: CASSQDGGSYGYTF; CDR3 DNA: TGCGCCAGCAGCCAAGATGGGGGCTCCTATGGCTACACCTTC
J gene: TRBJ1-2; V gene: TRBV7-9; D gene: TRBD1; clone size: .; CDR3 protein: CASSSPGQGALGYGYTF; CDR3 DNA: TGTGCCAGCAGCTCACCGGGACAGGGGGCCCTGGGCTATGGCTACACCTTC
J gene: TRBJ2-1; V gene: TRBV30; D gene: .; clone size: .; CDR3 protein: CAWSVPWYNEQFF; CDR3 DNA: TGTGCCTGGAGTGTACCTTGGTACAATGAGCAGTTCTTC
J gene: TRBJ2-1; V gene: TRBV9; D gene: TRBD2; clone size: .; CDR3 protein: CASSVGSSGSFGQFF; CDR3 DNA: TGTGCCAGCAGCGTAGGGTCTAGCGGGAGCTTCGGGCAGTTCTTC
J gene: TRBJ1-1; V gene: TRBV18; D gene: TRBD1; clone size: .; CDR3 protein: CASSPLQGVDGTEAFF; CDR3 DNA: TGTGCCAGCTCACCACTACAGGGGGTTGATGGCACTGAAGCTTTCTTT
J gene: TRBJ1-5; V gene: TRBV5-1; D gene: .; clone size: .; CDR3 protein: CASSLEGSNQPQHF; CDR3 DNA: TGCGCCAGCAGTTTAGAGGGAAGCAATCAGCCCCAGCATTTT
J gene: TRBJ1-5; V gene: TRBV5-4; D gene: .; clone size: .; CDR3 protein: CASSPRRGAADNQPQHF; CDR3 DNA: TGTGCCAGCAGCCCAAGAAGGGGGGCGGCGGATAATCAGCCCCAGCATTTT
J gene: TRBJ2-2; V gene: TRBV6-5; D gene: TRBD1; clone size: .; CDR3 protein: CASNRAQGASGELFF; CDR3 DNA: TGTGCCAGCAACCGGGCGCAGGGGGCGTCCGGGGAGCTGTTTTTT
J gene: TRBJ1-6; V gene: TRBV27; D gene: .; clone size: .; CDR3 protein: CASSLGTDYSPLHF; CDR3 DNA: TGTGCCAGCAGTTTAGGGACGGACTATTCACCCCTCCACTTT
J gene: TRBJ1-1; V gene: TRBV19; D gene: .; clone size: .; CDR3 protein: CASRLNTEAFF; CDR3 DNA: TGTGCCAGTAGGCTGAACACTGAAGCTTTCTTT
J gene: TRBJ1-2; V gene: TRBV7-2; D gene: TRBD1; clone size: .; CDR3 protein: CASSLRPGTALTLTF; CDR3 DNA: TGTGCCAGCAGCCTGCGCCCCGGGACAGCGCTAACCCTCACCTTC
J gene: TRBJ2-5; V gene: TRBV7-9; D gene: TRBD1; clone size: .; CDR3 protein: CASSDTRGRETQYF; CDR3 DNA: TGTGCCAGCAGCGATACCAGGGGGCGAGAGACCCAGTACTTC
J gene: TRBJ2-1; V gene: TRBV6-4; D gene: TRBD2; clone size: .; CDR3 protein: CASSDRTSGYNEQFF; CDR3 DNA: TGTGCCAGCAGTGACAGGACTAGCGGGTACAATGAGCAGTTCTTC
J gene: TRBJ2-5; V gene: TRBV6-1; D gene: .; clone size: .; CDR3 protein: CASSARTVQETQYF; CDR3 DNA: TGTGCCAGCAGTGCCCGGACAGTCCAAGAGACCCAGTACTTC
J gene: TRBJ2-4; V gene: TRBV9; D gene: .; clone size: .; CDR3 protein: CASSVATGAENIQYF; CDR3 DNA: TGTGCCAGCAGCGTAGCGACGGGAGCTGAAAACATTCAGTACTTC
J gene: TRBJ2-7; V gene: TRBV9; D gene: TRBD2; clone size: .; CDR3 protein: CASSRNGGGALEQYF; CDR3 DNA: TGTGCCAGCAGCCGTAACGGCGGGGGAGCGCTCGAGCAGTACTTC
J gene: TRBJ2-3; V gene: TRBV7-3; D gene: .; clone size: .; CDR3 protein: CASSARGSTDTQYF; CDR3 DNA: TGTGCCAGCAGCGCCCGGGGTAGCACAGATACGCAGTATTTT
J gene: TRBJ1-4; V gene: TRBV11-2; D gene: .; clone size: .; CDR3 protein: CASSLVARQSATNEKLFF; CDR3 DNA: TGTGCCAGCAGCTTAGTTGCTCGGCAATCTGCAACTAATGAAAAACTGTTTTTT
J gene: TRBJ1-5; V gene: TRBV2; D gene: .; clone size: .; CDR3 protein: CASSALFEGLDPQHF; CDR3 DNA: TGTGCCAGCAGCGCCCTTTTCGAGGGCCTGGATCCCCAGCATTTT
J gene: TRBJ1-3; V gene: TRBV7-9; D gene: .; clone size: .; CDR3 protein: CASSLSDLSGNTIYF; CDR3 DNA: TGTGCCAGCAGCTTAAGTGACCTCTCTGGAAACACCATATATTTT
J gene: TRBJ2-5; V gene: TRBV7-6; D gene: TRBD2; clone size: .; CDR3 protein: CASIGLAGPRTPETQYF; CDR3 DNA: TGTGCCAGCATTGGACTAGCGGGACCTAGAACGCCGGAGACCCAGTACTTC
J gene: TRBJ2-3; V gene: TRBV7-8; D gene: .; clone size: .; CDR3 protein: CASSPGWGLDTQYF; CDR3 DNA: TGTGCCAGCAGCCCGGGGTGGGGTTTAGATACGCAGTATTTT
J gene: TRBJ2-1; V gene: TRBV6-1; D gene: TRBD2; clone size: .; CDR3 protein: CASRELAPEQFF; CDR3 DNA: TGTGCCAGCAGGGAACTAGCGCCCGAGCAGTTCTTC
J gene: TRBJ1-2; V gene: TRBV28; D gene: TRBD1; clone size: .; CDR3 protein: CASRSTLLTGNYGYTF; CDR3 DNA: TGTGCCAGCAGATCTACTCTACTGACAGGGAACTATGGCTACACCTTC
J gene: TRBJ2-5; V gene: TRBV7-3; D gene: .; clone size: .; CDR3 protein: CASSLDGSGRETQYF; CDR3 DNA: TGTGCCAGCAGCTTAGACGGGAGTGGTCGAGAGACCCAGTACTTC
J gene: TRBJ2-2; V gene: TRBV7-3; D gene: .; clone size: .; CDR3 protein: CASSLAPRGTGELFF; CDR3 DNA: TGTGCCAGCAGCTTGGCCCCCCGGGGTACCGGGGAGCTGTTTTTT
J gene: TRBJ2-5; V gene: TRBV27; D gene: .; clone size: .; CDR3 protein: CASSLSVNSPTQYF; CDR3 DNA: TGTGCCAGCAGTTTATCGGTCAATAGCCCGACCCAGTACTTC
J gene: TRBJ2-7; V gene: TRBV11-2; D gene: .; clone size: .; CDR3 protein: CASSLEPSSYEQYF; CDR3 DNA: TGTGCCAGCAGCTTAGAGCCTAGCTCCTACGAGCAGTACTTC
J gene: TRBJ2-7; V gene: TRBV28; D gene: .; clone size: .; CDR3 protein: CATGRSYEQYF; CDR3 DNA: TGTGCCACCGGAAGAAGCTACGAGCAGTACTTC
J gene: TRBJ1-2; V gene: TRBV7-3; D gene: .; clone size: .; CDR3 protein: CASSLKGQPTGGYTF; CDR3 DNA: TGTGCCAGCAGCTTAAAAGGACAGCCAACAGGAGGCTACACCTTC
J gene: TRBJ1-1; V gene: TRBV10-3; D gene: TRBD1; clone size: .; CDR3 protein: CATDDRGKTEAFF; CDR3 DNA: TGTGCCACAGATGACAGGGGAAAGACTGAAGCTTTCTTT
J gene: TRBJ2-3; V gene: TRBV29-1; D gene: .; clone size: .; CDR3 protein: CSWEGGPDTQYF; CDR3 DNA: TGCAGCTGGGAGGGGGGGCCAGATACGCAGTATTTT
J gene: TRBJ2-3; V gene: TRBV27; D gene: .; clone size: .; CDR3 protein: CASSLDWGTDTQYF; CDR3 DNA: TGTGCCAGCAGTTTGGATTGGGGCACAGATACGCAGTATTTT
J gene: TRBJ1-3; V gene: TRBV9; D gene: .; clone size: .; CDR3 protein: CASSPYSNSGNTIYF; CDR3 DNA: TGTGCCAGCAGCCCCTACTCCAACTCTGGAAACACCATATATTTT
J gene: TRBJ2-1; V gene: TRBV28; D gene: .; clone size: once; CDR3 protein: CASSLRGAPYNEQFF; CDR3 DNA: TGTGCCAGCAGTTTACGGGGGGCCCCTTACAATGAGCAGTTCTTC
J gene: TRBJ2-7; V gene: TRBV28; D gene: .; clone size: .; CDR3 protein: CASSLLVGSSYEQYF; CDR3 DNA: TGTGCCAGCAGTTTACTCGTCGGTAGCTCCTACGAGCAGTACTTC
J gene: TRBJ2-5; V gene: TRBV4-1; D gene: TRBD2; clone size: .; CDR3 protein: CASSPFTAGGMETQYF; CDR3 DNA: TGCGCCAGCAGTCCATTTACAGCGGGAGGAATGGAGACCCAGTACTTC
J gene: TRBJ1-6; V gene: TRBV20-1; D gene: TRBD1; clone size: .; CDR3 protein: CSAIPGQSF; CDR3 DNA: TGCAGTGCTATACCGGGACAGAGTTTT
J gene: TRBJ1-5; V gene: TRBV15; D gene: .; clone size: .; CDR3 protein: CATSRDRVLAGQPQHF; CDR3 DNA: TGTGCCACCAGCAGAGATAGAGTCCTGGCGGGGCAGCCCCAGCATTTT
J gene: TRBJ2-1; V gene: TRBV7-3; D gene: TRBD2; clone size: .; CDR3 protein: CASSSLPSGSLVRANEQFF; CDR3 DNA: TGTGCCAGCAGCTCACTCCCTAGCGGGAGTCTGGTAAGGGCCAATGAGCAGTTCTTC
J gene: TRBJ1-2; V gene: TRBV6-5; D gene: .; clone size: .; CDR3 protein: CASSHDPFLRDGYTF; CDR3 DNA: TGTGCCAGCAGTCACGATCCATTCCTCAGGGACGGCTACACCTTC